This entry is about one TCR beta chain. Its antigen is unknown. CDR1 is SGHAT and CDR2 is FQNNGV in the germline V gene. The V gene lost 5 bases and the J gene lost 9 bases, with 10 bases spanning the gap. The CDR3 totals 12 residues. This entry is derived from a study of cytomegalovirus exposure and HLA in healthy donors. Study observations and caveats: Further analysis was carried out later, and it showed several of the most significant clusters appearing linked to common viral pathogens. The study dropped some indistinguishable V segments, TRBV6-2 and TRBV6-3 among them. In a later analysis, CMV-associated beta chains were mostly HLA-associated, it appeared.

PCR used 60 Vbeta primers and 13 Jbeta primers. Method: immunoSEQ multiplex PCR; TCRdb's copy keeps in-frame clones and lacks some. This table has some 100,000 clones, more than 75% appearing once. The sequence derives from a woman in her 50s in good health and CMV-seropositive. The sequenced sample was PBMCs. The V gene is TRBV11-2, the J gene TRBJ2-2, with D tentatively TRBD2 (5 bases). CDR3 region: CASSPTGWELFF. The CDR3 region has the DNA TGTGCCAGCAGCCCCACGGGGTGGGAGCTGTTTTTT. Full variable domain (remainder filled in from reference TRBV11-2 and TRBJ2-2): EAGVAQSPRYKIIEKRQSVAFWCNPISGHATLYWYQQILGQGPKLLIQFQNNGVVDDSQLPKDRFSAERLKGVDSTLKIQPAKLEDSAVYLCASSPTGWELFFGEGSRLTVL.